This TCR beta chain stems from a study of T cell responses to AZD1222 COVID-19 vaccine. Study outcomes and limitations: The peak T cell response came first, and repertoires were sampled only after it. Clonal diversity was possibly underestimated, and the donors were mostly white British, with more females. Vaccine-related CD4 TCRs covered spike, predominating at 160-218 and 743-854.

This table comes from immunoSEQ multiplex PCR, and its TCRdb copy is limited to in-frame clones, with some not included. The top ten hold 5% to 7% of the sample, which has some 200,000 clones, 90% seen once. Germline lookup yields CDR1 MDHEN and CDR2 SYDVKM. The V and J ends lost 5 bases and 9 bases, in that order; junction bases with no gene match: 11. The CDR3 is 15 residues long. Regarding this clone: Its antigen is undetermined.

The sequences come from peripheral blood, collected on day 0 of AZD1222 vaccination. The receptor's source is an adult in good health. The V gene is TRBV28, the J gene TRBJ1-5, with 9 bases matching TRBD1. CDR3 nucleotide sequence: TGTGCCAGCAGTACCCCGGGACAGGGCGTAAGGCCCCAGCATTTT. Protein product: CASSTPGQGVRPQHF.